Sequencing of this T cell receptor (beta chain) was carried out in a study of long-term antiretroviral therapy in people with HIV. Study-wide points: ART-treated samples gained diversity yet remained below transplant donor controls. The repertoire was dominated at all time points by clones expanded before ART.

Germline lookup yields CDR1 MNHNY and CDR2 SVGAGI (reference sequence). There are 16 residues in the CDR3. V lost 6 bases and J lost 7, with 21 bases in between. Worth noting for this clone: The antigen remains undetermined.

This was the immunoSEQ v3.0 assay at survey level. Sequenced by immunoSEQ multiplex PCR; TCRdb stores in-frame clones only, minus some. The sample lists approximately 13,000 clones; about 87% were seen once. The TCR comes from a woman in her 40s with HIV. The sample here was unsorted PBMCs, taken 2.1 years after starting antiretroviral therapy. This sequence joins TRBV6-6 and TRBJ1-4, with D hard to call. Here the CDR3 DNA reads TGTGCCAGCAGCCCATATAAGGACCTCGTTGGTGAAAAACTGTTTTTT. It codes for CASSPYKDLVGEKLFF.